These T cell receptor beta chains were read from a single sample in a study of T cell changes during pregnancy in multiple sclerosis. Using immunoSEQ multiplex PCR, the repertoire was profiled, and TCRdb retains in-frame clones only, with some absent. The sample has roughly 38,000 clones; 92% are singletons. The sample consisted of CD4+ T cells from peripheral blood mononuclear cells, taken before pregnancy. The source is a female donor with multiple sclerosis, enrolled in a pregnancy study. CDR3s include the opening cysteine and the closing phenylalanine or tryptophan. A D gene is named only where the DNA matches it firmly. Clone size is stated in some rows and not others, as once, few, many or a class when expanded.

once,TRBV5-4,TRBJ2-5,.,TGTGCCAGCAGCTTGGGGCAGGCGCTAGAGACCCAGTACTTC,CASSLGQALETQYF
.,TRBV6-4,TRBJ1-2,TRBD1,TGTGCCAGCAGTCCGGGACAGGGGGACTATGGCTACACCTTC,CASSPGQGDYGYTF
.,TRBV19,TRBJ1-5,TRBD1,TGTGCCAGTAGTCGGACAGGGGGCCCGACTAATCAGCCCCAGCATTTT,CASSRTGGPTNQPQHF
.,TRBV10-3,TRBJ1-4,TRBD1,TGTGCCATCAAGGGACAGGGTGTTGAAAAACTGTTTTTT,CAIKGQGVEKLFF
few,TRBV5-1,TRBJ2-3,.,TGCGCCAGCAGCTTGGCTCCAGGGGCGGATACGCAGTATTTT,CASSLAPGADTQYF
.,TRBV4-2,TRBJ2-1,TRBD1,TGTGCCAGCAGCCAAGGGACAGACAGGGGGCATGAGCAGTTCTTC,CASSQGTDRGHEQFF
.,TRBV30,TRBJ2-1,TRBD1,TGTGCCGCCAAGCAGGACAGGGACAATGAGCAGTTCTTC,CAAKQDRDNEQFF
.,TRBV6-5,TRBJ1-6,TRBD1,TGTGCCAGCAGTGCGGACAGGGGAAGCTCACCCCTCCACTTT,CASSADRGSSPLHF
.,TRBV7-2,TRBJ2-7,TRBD1,TGTGCCAGCAGCTTAACAGGGGGGAGCTCCTACGAGCAGTACTTC,CASSLTGGSSYEQYF
.,TRBV20-1,TRBJ2-3,.,TGCAGTAGGACAGTCACAGATACGCAGTATTTT,CSRTVTDTQYF
.,TRBV29-1,TRBJ2-5,TRBD2,TGCAGCGTTGAACTAGCGGGAGAGACCCAGTACTTC,CSVELAGETQYF
.,TRBV5-1,TRBJ2-6,.,TGCGCCGGCAGCTTCCGCTCTGGGGCCAACGTCCTGACTTTC,CAGSFRSGANVLTF
.,TRBV11-3,TRBJ2-5,.,TGTGCCAGCAGTCGCCGCCCGGGGGAGACCCAGTACTTC,CASSRRPGETQYF